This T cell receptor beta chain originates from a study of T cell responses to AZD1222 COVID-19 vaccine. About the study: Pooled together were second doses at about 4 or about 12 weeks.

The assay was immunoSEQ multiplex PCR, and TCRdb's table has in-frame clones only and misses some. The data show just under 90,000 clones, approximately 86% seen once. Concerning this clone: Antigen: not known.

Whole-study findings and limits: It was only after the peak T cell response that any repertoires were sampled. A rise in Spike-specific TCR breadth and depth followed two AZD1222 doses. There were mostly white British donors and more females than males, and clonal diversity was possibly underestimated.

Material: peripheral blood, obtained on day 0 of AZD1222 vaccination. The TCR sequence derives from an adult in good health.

This chain's CDR3 is CASSSRGATGNTIYF. The CDR3 DNA is TGTGCCAGCAGCTCACGGGGGGCGACAGGAAACACCATATATTTT. This chain links TRBV5-5 with TRBJ1-3; D perhaps matches TRBD1 (6 bases). The V end was cut by 3 bases, the J end by 4 bases, with 14 bases between. The V gene's germline CDR1 is SGHKS and CDR2 YYEKEE (reference sequence). CDR3 size: 15 residues.